The rows below give T cell receptor beta chains drawn from one sample of a study of T cells after yellow fever vaccination. TCRdb re-called the 5' RACE reads with MiXCR, one entry per CDR3 protein. This sample has roughly 520,000 distinct CDR3 sequences; about a fifth occur once, and the top ten carry around 16%. Here the sequenced sample was PBMCs, taken less than 25 days after the first yellow fever vaccination. These receptors came from a man in his late teens or twenties who received the YFV17D yellow fever vaccine. Each CDR3 is given with its conserved first and last residue. A D gene is named only where the DNA matches it firmly. Not all rows give a size; the values are once, few, many and, for expanded clones, a class.

TRBD2 TRBJ2-5 . TRBV15 CATSRLRAGGRQETQYF TGTGCCACCAGCAGGCTCCGGGCGGGGGGCCGCCAAGAGACCCAGTACTTC
. TRBJ1-3 few TRBV6-6 CASQQNSGNTIYF TGTGCCAGCCAACAGAACTCTGGAAACACCATATATTTT
TRBD1 TRBJ1-2 few TRBV3-1 CASSQDSGQHYGYTF TGTGCCAGCAGCCAAGATTCGGGACAGCACTATGGCTACACCTTC
. TRBJ2-1 . TRBV5-5 CASTIASGINEQFF TGTGCCAGCACCATCGCTTCAGGGATCAATGAGCAGTTCTTC
. TRBJ1-1 few TRBV7-9 CASSRDTQREAFF TGTGCCAGCAGCCGGGACACTCAGCGTGAAGCTTTCTTT
TRBD2 TRBJ2-5 . TRBV5-1 CASSQSRLAGYQETQYF TGCGCCAGCAGCCAATCTAGACTAGCGGGGTACCAAGAGACCCAGTACTTC
. TRBJ2-3 . TRBV15 CATSRDLGPDTQYF TGTGCCACCAGCAGAGATTTGGGCCCAGATACGCAGTATTTT
. TRBJ2-3 many TRBV5-1 CASSLEAGDGDTQYF TGCGCCAGCAGCTTGGAGGCAGGGGACGGTGATACGCAGTATTTT
. TRBJ2-5 . TRBV20-1 CSARDTVPETQYF TGCAGTGCTAGAGATACCGTACCGGAGACCCAGTACTTC
. TRBJ2-2 . TRBV7-2 CASSLAGTNTGELFF TGTGCCAGCAGCTTGGCGGGCACGAACACCGGGGAGCTGTTTTTT
. TRBJ1-1 few TRBV5-1 CASSHAARNTEAFF TGCGCCAGCAGCCACGCCGCGAGAAACACTGAAGCTTTCTTT
. TRBJ2-7 once TRBV18 CASSPAGRVRPYEQYF TGTGCCAGCTCACCAGCCGGGAGAGTACGTCCCTACGAGCAGTACTTC
TRBD1 TRBJ2-5 . TRBV28 CASSWGQGRQETQYF TGTGCCAGCAGCTGGGGACAGGGAAGGCAAGAGACCCAGTACTTC
TRBD1 TRBJ2-1 . TRBV10-3 CAIRKDRGDTNEQFF TGTGCCATCAGGAAGGACAGGGGGGATACCAATGAGCAGTTCTTC
. TRBJ2-7 few TRBV27 CASSLKGTYLYEQYF TGTGCCAGCAGTTTAAAGGGGACATATCTCTACGAGCAGTACTTC
. TRBJ2-5 few TRBV10-3 CAIRSGRGKETQYF TGTGCCATCAGATCTGGACGGGGAAAAGAGACCCAGTACTTC
. TRBJ1-5 few TRBV7-9 CASSLSGSRQPQHF TGTGCCAGCAGCTTATCAGGGAGCAGGCAGCCCCAGCATTTT
TRBD1 TRBJ1-4 few TRBV3-1 CASSHPGQGWKLFF TGTGCCAGCAGCCACCCGGGACAGGGTTGGAAACTGTTTTTT
TRBD2 TRBJ2-3 few TRBV4-3 CASSHRTGLAGESTDTQYF TGCGCCAGCAGCCACCGCACGGGACTAGCGGGGGAAAGCACAGATACGCAGTATTTT
. TRBJ1-1 . TRBV24-1 CATSLLGGTEAFF TGTGCCACCAGCCTCTTAGGGGGCACTGAAGCTTTCTTT